The 21 T cell receptor beta chains below all came from one sample that was sequenced in a study of blood T cell repertoires in COVID-19. The assay was immunoSEQ multiplex PCR, and TCRdb's table has in-frame clones only and misses some. The sample has 190,000 or so clones; roughly 90% are singletons. The sequencing sample was made of peripheral blood. These receptors all come from a man aged 40-49 years with acute or convalescent COVID-19.

This chain connects TRBV30 to TRBJ1-1; possibly TRBD1 for D (6 bases). The CDR3 runs 11 residues. Looked up from germline, CDR1 is GTSNPN and CDR2 is SVGIG (reference sequence). Trimming pared 2 bases from V and 8 bases from J, leaving 9 bases between. CDR3 DNA: TGTGCCTGGAGTCAAGACAGGGAAGCTTTCTTT. Translating it yields CAWSQDREAFF.

The rearrangement uses TRBV15 and TRBJ1-2; 7 bases align to TRBD1. This CDR3 comprises 15 residues. The V gene end was trimmed by 2 bases and the J gene end by 4 bases; junction bases not matched to a gene: 7. Germline V CDR1 and CDR2: LNHNV, YYDKDF (reference sequence). Written as DNA, the CDR3 is TGTGCCACCAGCAGATACTCAGGGGGGACCTATGGCTACACCTTC. Its protein product is CATSRYSGGTYGYTF.

The rearrangement uses TRBV9 and TRBJ2-1; D gene uncertain. The V end lost 0 bases, the J end lost 4 bases, and 5 bases lay between the germline ends. The CDR3 is 13 amino acids. Germline assignment: CDR1 SGDLS and CDR2 YYNGEE. CDR3 coding DNA: TGTGCCAGCAGCGTAGCGGAGTACAATGAGCAGTTCTTC. Amino acids: CASSVAEYNEQFF.

The chain employs TRBV6-2 or TRBV6-3 and TRBJ2-3; possible D gene TRBD2, 6 bases. The germline V gene has CDR1 MNHEY and CDR2 SVGEGT. The V end was cut by 0 bases, the J end by 13 bases, with 23 bases between. This CDR3 region has 16 residues. The CDR3: CASSYSTQMGGEGKYF. The CDR3 region has the DNA TGTGCCAGCAGTTACTCGACACAGATGGGGGGAGAAGGGAAGTATTTT.

The rearrangement links TRBV6-5 to TRBJ2-6; no clear D. From germline, CDR1 is MNHEY and CDR2 SVGAGI. V was trimmed by 8 bases and J by 0 bases, leaving 8 bases between them. The CDR3 loop spans 14 amino acids. CDR3 sequence reads: CASGQNSGANVLTF. For the CDR3, the DNA is TGTGCCAGCGGGCAGAACTCTGGGGCCAACGTCCTGACTTTC.

This chain connects TRBV25-1 to TRBJ2-3, with 12 nucleotides matching TRBD2. The length of the CDR3 is 17 residues. Germline trimming cut 0 bases from V and 6 bases from J; bases unmatched to any gene: 7. CDR1 and CDR2 from the germline V gene are MGHDK and SYGVNS. CDR3: CASSEYKLAGGGDTQYF. Here the CDR3 DNA reads TGTGCCAGCAGTGAATATAAACTAGCGGGGGGAGGGGATACGCAGTATTTT. The entire variable domain, with the rest obtained from reference TRBV25-1 and TRBJ2-3, is as follows: EADIYQTPRYLVIGTGKKITLECSQTMGHDKMYWYQQDPGMELHLIHYSYGVNSTEKGDLSSESTVSRIRTEHFPLTLESARPSHTSQYLCASSEYKLAGGGDTQYFGPGTRLTVL.

The chain uses TRBV6-4 and TRBJ1-1; D unclear. The V gene lost 6 bases and the J gene lost 2 bases, with 10 bases spanning the gap. Germline V gene data show CDR1 as MRHNA and CDR2 as SNTAGT. There are 13 residues in the CDR3. The CDR3 region is CASSLEGNTEAFF. The CDR3 region has the DNA TGTGCCAGCAGCCTGGAGGGTAACACTGAAGCTTTCTTT.

The chain joins TRBV5-4 to TRBJ1-3, with D hard to call. This CDR3 comprises 16 residues. Trimming removed 4 bases from V and 2 bases from J, with 16 bases in between. Germline CDR1 is SGHNT and CDR2 is YYREEE (reference sequence). CDR3 DNA: TGTGCCAGCAGCCCGTATGGTCTGGCTGCTGGAAACACCATATATTTT. This translates into CASSPYGLAAGNTIYF.

With regard to this clone: Other DNA sequences in the sample encode the same CDR3. This rearrangement joins TRBV24-1 to TRBJ1-5, with D possibly TRBD1 on 5 matching bases. Germline V gene data show CDR1 as KGHDR and CDR2 as SFDVKD. Trimming shortened V by 4 bases and J by 3 bases, and 9 bases separated the two germline ends. The CDR3 is 14 amino acids. The CDR3 sequence is CATSEGGFNQPQHF. CDR3 bases: TGTGCCACCAGTGAGGGGGGGTTCAATCAGCCCCAGCATTTT.

The chain is built from TRBV4-3 and TRBJ2-1; TRBD2 agrees at 10 bases. This CDR3 spans 17 amino acids. The germline CDR1 and CDR2 sequences are LGHNA and YSLEER. V dropped 0 bases and J dropped 4; count of bases not matched to a gene: 6. The CDR3 is CASSQDRSGGVYNEQFF. CDR3 nucleotide sequence: TGCGCCAGCAGCCAAGATCGGAGCGGGGGGGTATACAATGAGCAGTTCTTC.

The genes are TRBV5-4 and TRBJ2-5; the D gene is possibly TRBD1 (6 bases). V lost 0 bases, J lost 2 bases, and 8 bases lay in between. CDR1 is SGHNT, CDR2 YYREEE, per germline (reference sequence). The length of the CDR3 is 14 residues. In DNA, the CDR3 is TGTGCCAGCAGCTTGGGGCAGGGGCAAGAGACCCAGTACTTC. The encoded protein is CASSLGQGQETQYF.

The chain couples TRBV6-1 to TRBJ2-3; 10 nucleotides line up with TRBD1. The CDR3 runs 13 residues. Germline-derived CDR1 and CDR2 are MNHNS and SASEGT. V lost 10 bases and J lost 8; bases outside the gene matches: 9. CDR3 bases: TGTGCCACCCGCCGAAGGGACAGGGGTACGCAGTATTTT. Protein sequence: CATRRRDRGTQYF.

This sequence joins TRBV7-9 and TRBJ1-2, with D hard to call. Germline CDR1 SEHNR, CDR2 FQNEAQ (reference sequence). V was shortened by 2 bases and J by 4 bases, with 8 bases between the two germline ends. This CDR3 contains 13 residues. CDR3 nucleotide sequence: TGTGCCAGCAGCTTAATAGACTTCTATGGCTACACCTTC. Translation gives CASSLIDFYGYTF.

The rearrangement joins TRBV2 to TRBJ2-3; 8 nucleotides line up with TRBD2. The germline V gene encodes CDR1 SNHLY and CDR2 FYNNEI. This CDR3 contains 15 residues. The ends lost 4 bases at V and 2 bases at J; junction bases unmatched: 5. DNA of the CDR3: TGTGCCAGCAGTGCACGGGGGGGGGTCACAGATACGCAGTATTTT. It codes for CASSARGGVTDTQYF.

The gene calls are TRBV7-9 and TRBJ2-7, with D perhaps matching TRBD1 (5 bases). CDR1 and CDR2 (germline): SEHNR, FQNEAQ (reference sequence). V shed 2 bases and J shed 2 bases, with 16 bases lying between them. There are 16 residues in the CDR3. In DNA, the CDR3 is TGTGCCAGCAGCTTATGGGGCGGAACCTACACCTACGAGCAGTACTTC. Its translation: CASSLWGGTYTYEQYF.

This chain joins TRBV15 and TRBJ2-1; 7 bases align to TRBD1. CDR3 length: 15 residues. V gave up 3 bases and J gave up 2 bases; unmatched junction bases: 4. Germline V gene sequence: CDR1 LNHNV, CDR2 YYDKDF (reference sequence). The CDR3 spells CATSSDRAPYNEQFF. In nucleotides, the CDR3 is TGTGCCACCAGCAGCGACAGGGCCCCCTACAATGAGCAGTTCTTC.

The CDR3 reads CAWRDNSNQPQHF. In DNA, the CDR3 is TGTGCCTGGAGGGACAACTCCAATCAGCCCCAGCATTTT. V is TRBV30 and J is TRBJ1-5; perhaps TRBD1 as D (5 bases). Deletions cut 3 bases from V and 3 bases from J, with 9 bases between. This CDR3 comprises 13 residues. CDR1 is GTSNPN, CDR2 SVGIG, per germline (reference sequence).

V is TRBV5-6 and J is TRBJ1-2, with 7 bases matching TRBD1. The germline CDR1 and CDR2 sequences are SGHDT and YYEEEE. CDR3 length: 14 residues. V was pared by 3 bases and J by 1 base, with 3 bases of the junction left unmatched. Here the CDR3 reads CASSYGTDNYGYTF. DNA of the CDR3: TGTGCCAGCAGCTACGGGACAGATAACTATGGCTACACCTTC.

V and J are TRBV12-5 and TRBJ2-1; unclear D gene. The CDR3 loop spans 12 amino acids. V shed 6 bases and J shed 9 bases, with 12 bases lying between them. The germline V gene encodes CDR1 LGHNT and CDR2 FRNRAP. The CDR3 loop is CASGRETAEQFF. CDR3 nucleotides: TGTGCTAGTGGCCGCGAAACAGCTGAGCAGTTCTTC.

V and J are TRBV4-1 and TRBJ2-5; 7 positions match TRBD1. Trimming took 2 bases from V and 3 from J; bases not matched to a gene: 3. CDR3 length: 14 amino acids. Per the germline V gene, CDR1 is MGHRA and CDR2 is YSYEKL. CDR3 residues: CASSQTGVEETQYF. DNA of the CDR3: TGCGCCAGCAGCCAAACAGGGGTGGAAGAGACCCAGTACTTC.

The chain employs TRBV5-5 and TRBJ2-7; tentatively, D is TRBD1 (6 bases). The germline CDR1 and CDR2 sequences are SGHKS and YYEKEE (reference sequence). The length of the CDR3 is 13 residues. V shed 0 bases and J shed 8 bases, with 12 bases lying between them. CDR3 sequence reads: CASSLVVTGKQYF. Here the CDR3 DNA reads TGTGCCAGCAGCTTGGTCGTGACAGGCAAGCAGTACTTC.